This T cell receptor beta chain came from a study of T-cell memory formation after mild COVID-19. For this clonotype: Antigen unknown.

There are 13 residues in the CDR3. CDR1 is SGHAT and CDR2 is FQNNGV in the germline V gene. V lost 4 bases and J 3 bases, leaving 6 bases between the germline ends. TCRdb recomputed calls from the 5' RACE reads with MiXCR, one row per CDR3 protein. Among about 350,000 distinct CDR3 sequences, about 20% were seen once, and the ten largest hold roughly a fifth. Study-level results: Cross-reactive memory seemingly joined, as some responding clones were found in pre-infection memory. Balance between CD4 and CD8 was seen in clones contracting day 15 to 85, and a CD4+ lean was seen in later expanders.

The rearrangement links TRBV11-2 to TRBJ2-2; D is unresolved. Sequenced sample: PBMCs or a T cell subset sorted from them (not recorded which). The sequence was obtained from a man between 18 and 35 years old who had mild COVID-19 (a few samples of this study predate the infection). Cell type and time point are not known. The CDR3 DNA reads TGTGCCAGCAGCTCCGGGTACACCGGGGAGCTGTTTTTT. It specifies CASSSGYTGELFF.